The present T cell receptor beta chain was sequenced within a study of blood T cell repertoires in COVID-19. Method: immunoSEQ multiplex PCR; TCRdb's copy keeps in-frame clones and lacks some. Of 180,000 or so clones in the sample, 88% were seen once. Trimming removed 0 bases at V and 0 bases at J, with 6 bases between. The germline V gene encodes CDR1 LGHDT and CDR2 YNNKEL (reference sequence). The CDR3 loop spans 16 amino acids. Sequencing was performed on peripheral blood. This clonotype originated in a woman aged 30 to 39 with acute or convalescent COVID-19. The chain combines TRBV3-1 (or the pseudogene TRBV3-2) with TRBJ2-6; possibly TRBD2 for D (5 bases). CDR3: CASSQDGSSGANVLTF. The CDR3 DNA follows: TGTGCCAGCAGCCAAGATGGGAGCTCTGGGGCCAACGTCCTGACTTTC.